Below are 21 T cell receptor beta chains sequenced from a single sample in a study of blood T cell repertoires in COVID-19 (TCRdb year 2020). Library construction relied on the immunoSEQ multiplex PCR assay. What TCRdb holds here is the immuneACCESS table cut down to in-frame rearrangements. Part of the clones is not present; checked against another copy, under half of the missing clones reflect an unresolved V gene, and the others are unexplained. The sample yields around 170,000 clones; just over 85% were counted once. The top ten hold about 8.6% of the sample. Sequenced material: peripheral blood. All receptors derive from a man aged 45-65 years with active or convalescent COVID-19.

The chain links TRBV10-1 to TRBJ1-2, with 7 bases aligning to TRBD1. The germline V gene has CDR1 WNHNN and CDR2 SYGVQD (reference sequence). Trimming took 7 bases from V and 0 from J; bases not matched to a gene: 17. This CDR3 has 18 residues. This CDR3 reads CASNMTGLFRVSNYGYTF. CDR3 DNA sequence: TGCGCCAGCAATATGACAGGGCTTTTTCGGGTATCTAACTATGGCTACACCTTC.

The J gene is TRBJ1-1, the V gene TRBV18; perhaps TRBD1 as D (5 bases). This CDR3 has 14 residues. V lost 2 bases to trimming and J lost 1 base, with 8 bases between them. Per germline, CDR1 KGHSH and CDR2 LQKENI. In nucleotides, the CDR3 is TGTGCCAGCTCACCAGGGGGGGGGAACACTGAAGCTTTCTTT. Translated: CASSPGGGNTEAFF.

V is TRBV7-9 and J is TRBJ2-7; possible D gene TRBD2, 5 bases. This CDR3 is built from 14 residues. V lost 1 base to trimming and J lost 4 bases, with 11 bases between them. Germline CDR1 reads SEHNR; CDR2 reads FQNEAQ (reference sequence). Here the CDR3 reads CASSLGEYEYEQYF. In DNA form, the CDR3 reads TGTGCCAGCAGCTTAGGGGAGTACGAGTACGAGCAGTACTTC.

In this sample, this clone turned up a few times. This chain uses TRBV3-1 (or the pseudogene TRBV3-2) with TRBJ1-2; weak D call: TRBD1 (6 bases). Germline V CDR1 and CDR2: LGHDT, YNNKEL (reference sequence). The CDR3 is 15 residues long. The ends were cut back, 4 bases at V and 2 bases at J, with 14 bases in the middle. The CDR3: CASSRGQRINYGYTF. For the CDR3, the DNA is TGTGCCAGCAGCCGAGGACAGAGGATAAACTATGGCTACACCTTC.

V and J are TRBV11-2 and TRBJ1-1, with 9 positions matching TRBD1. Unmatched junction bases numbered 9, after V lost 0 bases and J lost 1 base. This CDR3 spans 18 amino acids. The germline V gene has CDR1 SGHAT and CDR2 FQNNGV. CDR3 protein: CASSLDLGQGEGNTEAFF. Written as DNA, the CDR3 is TGTGCCAGCAGCTTAGATCTGGGACAGGGAGAGGGGAACACTGAAGCTTTCTTT. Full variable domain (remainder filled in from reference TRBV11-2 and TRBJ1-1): EAGVAQSPRYKIIEKRQSVAFWCNPISGHATLYWYQQILGQGPKLLIQFQNNGVVDDSQLPKDRFSAERLKGVDSTLKIQPAKLEDSAVYLCASSLDLGQGEGNTEAFFGQGTRLTVV.

The CDR3 coding sequence is TGTGCCAGCAGGAGGACTTCTAGCACAGATACGCAGTATTTT. Translating gives CASRRTSSTDTQYF. The rearrangement uses TRBV6-5 and TRBJ2-3; maybe TRBD2 (5 bases). Germline V gene lookup returns CDR1 MNHEY and CDR2 SVGAGI. V gave up 6 bases and J gave up 0 bases, with 10 bases separating them. CDR3 length equals 14 residues.

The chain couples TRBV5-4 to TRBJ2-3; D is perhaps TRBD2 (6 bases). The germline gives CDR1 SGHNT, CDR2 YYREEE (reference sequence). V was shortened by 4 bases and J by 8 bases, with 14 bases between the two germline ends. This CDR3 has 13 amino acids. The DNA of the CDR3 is TGTGCCAGCAGCCTTCAGGGAGGTGGTACGCAGTATTTT. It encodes CASSLQGGGTQYF. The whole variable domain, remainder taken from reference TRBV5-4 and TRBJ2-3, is ETGVTQSPTHLIKTRGQQVTLRCSSQSGHNTVSWYQQALGQGPQFIFQYYREEENGRGNFPPRFSGLQFPNYSSELNVNALELDDSALYLCASSLQGGGTQYFGPGTRLTVL.

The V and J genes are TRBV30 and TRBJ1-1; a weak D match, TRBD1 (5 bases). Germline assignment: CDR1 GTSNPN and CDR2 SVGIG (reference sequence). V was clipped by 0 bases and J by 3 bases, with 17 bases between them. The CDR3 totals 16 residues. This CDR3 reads CAWSVAGPPIYTEAFF. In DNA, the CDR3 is TGTGCCTGGAGTGTAGCAGGGCCCCCCATCTACACTGAAGCTTTCTTT. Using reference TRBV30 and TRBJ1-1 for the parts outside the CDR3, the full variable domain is SQTIHQWPATLVQPVGSPLSLECTVEGTSNPNLYWYRQAAGRGLQLLFYSVGIGQISSEVPQNLSASRPQDRQFILSSKKLLLSDSGFYLCAWSVAGPPIYTEAFFGQGTRLTVV.

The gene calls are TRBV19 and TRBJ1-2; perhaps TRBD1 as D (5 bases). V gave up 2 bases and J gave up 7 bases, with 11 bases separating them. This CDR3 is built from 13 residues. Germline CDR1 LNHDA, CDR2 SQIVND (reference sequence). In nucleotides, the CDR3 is TGTGCCAGTAGTATAAAACAGGACACTGGCTACACCTTC. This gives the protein CASSIKQDTGYTF.

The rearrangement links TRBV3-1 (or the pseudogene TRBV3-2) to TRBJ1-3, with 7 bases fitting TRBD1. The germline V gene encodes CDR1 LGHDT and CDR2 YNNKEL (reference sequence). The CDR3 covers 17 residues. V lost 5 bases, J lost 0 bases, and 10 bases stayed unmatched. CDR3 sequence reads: CASSGTDRVSSGNTIYF. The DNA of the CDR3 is TGTGCCAGCAGCGGAACCGACAGGGTGAGCTCTGGAAACACCATATATTTT.

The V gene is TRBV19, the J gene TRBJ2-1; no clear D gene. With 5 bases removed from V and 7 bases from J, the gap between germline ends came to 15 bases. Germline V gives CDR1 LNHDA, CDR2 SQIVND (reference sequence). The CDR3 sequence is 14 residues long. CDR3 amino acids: CASSALRYPNEQFF. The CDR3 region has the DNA TGTGCCAGTAGTGCCCTCAGGTACCCTAATGAGCAGTTCTTC.

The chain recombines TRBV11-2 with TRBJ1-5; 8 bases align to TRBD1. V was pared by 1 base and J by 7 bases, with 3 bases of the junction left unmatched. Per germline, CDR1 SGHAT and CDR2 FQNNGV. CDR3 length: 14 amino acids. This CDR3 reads CASSLGTGRQPQHF. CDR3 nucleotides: TGTGCCAGCAGCTTAGGGACAGGGAGGCAGCCCCAGCATTTT.

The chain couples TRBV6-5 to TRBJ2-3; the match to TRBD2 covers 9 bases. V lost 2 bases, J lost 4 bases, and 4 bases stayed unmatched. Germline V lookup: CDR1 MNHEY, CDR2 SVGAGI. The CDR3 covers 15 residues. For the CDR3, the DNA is TGTGCCAGCAGTTACGGCGGGGGGGCCTCAGATACGCAGTATTTT. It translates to CASSYGGGASDTQYF.

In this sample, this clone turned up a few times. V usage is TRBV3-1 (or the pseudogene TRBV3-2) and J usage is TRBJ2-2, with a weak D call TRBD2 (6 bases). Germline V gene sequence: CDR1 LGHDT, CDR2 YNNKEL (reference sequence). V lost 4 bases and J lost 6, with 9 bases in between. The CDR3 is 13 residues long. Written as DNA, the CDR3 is TGTGCCAGCAGCCGACTAGATGCCGGGGAGCTGTTTTTT. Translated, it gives CASSRLDAGELFF.

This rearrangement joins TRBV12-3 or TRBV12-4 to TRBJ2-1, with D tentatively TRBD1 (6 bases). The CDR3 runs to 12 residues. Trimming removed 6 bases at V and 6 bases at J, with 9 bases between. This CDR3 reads CASRYRVNEQFF. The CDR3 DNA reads TGTGCCAGCAGGTACAGGGTCAATGAGCAGTTCTTC.

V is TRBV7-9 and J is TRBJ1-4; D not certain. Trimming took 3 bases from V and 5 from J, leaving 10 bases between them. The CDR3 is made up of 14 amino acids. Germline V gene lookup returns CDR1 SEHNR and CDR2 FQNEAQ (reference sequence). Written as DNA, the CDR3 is TGTGCCAGCAGCTTGTCTACAGTAAATGAAAAACTGTTTTTT. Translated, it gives CASSLSTVNEKLFF.

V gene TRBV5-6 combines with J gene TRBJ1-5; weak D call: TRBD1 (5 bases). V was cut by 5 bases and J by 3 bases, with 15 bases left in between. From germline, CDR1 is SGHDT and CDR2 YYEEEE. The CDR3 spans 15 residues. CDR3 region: CASSSGFKNNQPQHF. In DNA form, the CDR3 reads TGTGCCAGCAGTTCAGGGTTCAAGAACAATCAGCCCCAGCATTTT.

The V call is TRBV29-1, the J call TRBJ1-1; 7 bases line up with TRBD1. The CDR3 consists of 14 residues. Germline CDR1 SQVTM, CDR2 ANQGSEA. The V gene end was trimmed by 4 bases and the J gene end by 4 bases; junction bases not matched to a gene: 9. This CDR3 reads CSVVRSAGGTEAFF. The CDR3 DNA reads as TGCAGCGTTGTGCGTTCGGCAGGGGGCACTGAAGCTTTCTTT. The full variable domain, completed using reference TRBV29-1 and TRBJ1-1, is SAVISQKPSRDICQRGTSLTIQCQVDSQVTMMFWYRQQPGQSLTLIATANQGSEATYESGFVIDKFPISRPNLTFSTLTVSNMSPEDSSIYLCSVVRSAGGTEAFFGQGTRLTVV.

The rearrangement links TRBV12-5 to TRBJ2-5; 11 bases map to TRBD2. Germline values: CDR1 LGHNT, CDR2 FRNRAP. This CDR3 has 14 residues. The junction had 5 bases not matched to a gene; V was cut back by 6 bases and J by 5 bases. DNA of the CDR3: TGTGCTAGTGGGGCTAGCGGGAGGATGGAGACCCAGTACTTC. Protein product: CASGASGRMETQYF. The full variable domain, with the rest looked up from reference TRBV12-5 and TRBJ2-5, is DARVTQTPRHKVTEMGQEVTMRCQPILGHNTVFWYRQTMMQGLELLAYFRNRAPLDDSGMPKDRFSAEMPDATLATLKIQPSEPRDSAVYFCASGASGRMETQYFGPGTRLLVL.

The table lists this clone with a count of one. CDR3 in amino acids: CASSLASGPRYF. CDR3 bases: TGTGCCAGCAGCTTGGCAAGCGGACCCAGGTACTTC. The chain couples TRBV5-6 to TRBJ2-5; D possibly corresponds to TRBD2 (5 bases). Trimming removed 0 bases from V and 13 bases from J, with 13 bases in between. The germline gives CDR1 SGHDT, CDR2 YYEEEE. The CDR3 loop spans 12 amino acids.

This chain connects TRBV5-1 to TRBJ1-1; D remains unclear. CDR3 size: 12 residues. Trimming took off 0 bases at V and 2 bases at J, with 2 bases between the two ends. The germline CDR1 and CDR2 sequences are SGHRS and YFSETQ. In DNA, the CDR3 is TGCGCCAGCAGCTTGGCAAACACTGAAGCTTTCTTT. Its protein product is CASSLANTEAFF.